Presented here are 3 T cell receptor beta chains from one specimen sequenced in a study of PD-L1 blockade in urothelial cancer. Some clones are missing from TCRdb's copy, which holds only in-frame ones; the method was immunoSEQ multiplex PCR. The sample includes over 40,000 clones, around 80% of them seen just once. The material sequenced was PBMCs, taken around atezolizumab (anti-PD-L1) treatment. The origin of the receptors is a man aged 65 to 85 with urothelial cancer.

This chain links TRBV19 with TRBJ1-3; the D gene is possibly TRBD1 (5 bases). CDR1 is LNHDA and CDR2 is SQIVND in the germline V gene (reference sequence). CDR3 length: 16 amino acids. Trimming shortened V by 8 bases and J by 5 bases, and 22 bases separated the two germline ends. The CDR3 DNA follows: TGTGCCAGTCAGGGCGCCTCGGTCCGACCCCGAAACACCATATATTTT. This translates into CASQGASVRPRNTIYF.

The gene calls are TRBV7-2 and TRBJ2-4, with 8 nucleotides matching TRBD2. V gave up 3 bases and J gave up 5 bases; unmatched junction bases: 9. Germline V gene data show CDR1 as SGHTA and CDR2 as FQGNSA. The CDR3 extends over 16 amino acids. The CDR3 loop is CASSFALSGGQNIQYF. The CDR3 DNA is TGTGCCAGCAGCTTTGCTCTGAGCGGGGGCCAAAACATTCAGTACTTC.

This chain joins TRBV27 and TRBJ1-6; possible D gene TRBD1, 5 bases. This CDR3 comprises 14 residues. Trimming took off 7 bases at V and 8 bases at J, with 15 bases between the two ends. Germline lookup yields CDR1 MNHEY and CDR2 SMNVEV (reference sequence). Written as DNA, the CDR3 is TGTGCCAGCACCCCGGGGGGGTCTTATTCACCCCTCCACTTT. Its translation is CASTPGGSYSPLHF.